This entry is about one T cell receptor (beta chain). V was trimmed by 0 bases and J by 6 bases, leaving 19 bases between them. CDR1 and CDR2 (germline): SGHKS, YYEKEE (reference sequence). The CDR3 covers 17 residues. This record belongs to a study of blood T cell repertoires in COVID-19. Study in general: Material from acute and convalescent COVID-19 was sourced from the United States, Italy and Spain.

Authors' data handling: The authors estimated nucleated cell counts from reference gene primer amplification. TCRdb's copy holds only in-frame clones and misses some; the assay was immunoSEQ multiplex PCR. V and J calls and clone size follow that table, whereas D and trimming were derived from the DNA. The sample has some 100,000 clones, about 84% seen once. The TCR was taken from a human donor in a cohort sampled during active COVID-19. Sequencing input: peripheral blood. The chain employs TRBV5-5 and TRBJ1-5; no definite D call. The CDR3 bases are TGTGCCAGCAGCTTGGCGCCTTCGCAGGCCGTTGTTCAGCCCCAGCATTTT. Amino acid sequence: CASSLAPSQAVVQPQHF.